Listed below are T cell receptor beta chains from one sample, sequenced in a study of preoperative IRX-2 immunotherapy in early breast cancer. Sequencing used immunoSEQ multiplex PCR; TCRdb keeps in-frame clones, though not all of them. The sample shows around 95,000 clones, roughly 88% of them seen only once. The sequencing here drew on tumor tissue, taken after IRX-2 immunotherapy. The receptors here all came from a human donor with breast cancer. The CDR3 runs from the conserved cysteine through the conserved F or W.

>TRBJ1-2|TRBV27
CASSLSGTGYGYTF
>TRBJ2-2|TRBV5-1
CASSLRAGYTPASTGELFF
>TRBJ2-7|TRBV28
CASSLEGSYEQYF
>TRBJ1-1|TRBV5-1
CASTPLPGDREAFF
>TRBJ1-5|TRBV28
CASRSFDQGAGHF
>TRBJ1-1|TRBV15
CATSRGGVSPETFF
>TRBJ2-1|TRBV12-1
CASSLEGLGLNEQFF
>TRBJ1-5|TRBV6-8
CASRRLVNQPQHF
>TRBJ2-3|TRBV7-7
CASSQEVSGRAGWTDTQYF
>TRBJ2-5|TRBV2
CASSGGLAFETQYF
>TRBJ2-4|TRBV23-1
CASSSTTDSKNIQYF
>TRBJ1-4|TRBV28
CASTPLAGFNEKLFF
>TRBJ1-1|TRBV6-8
CASSKGRGIAEAFF
>TRBJ1-4|TRBV6-1
CASSEGRTTGSGEKLFF
>TRBJ1-1|TRBV18
CASSLDPDEAFF
>TRBJ1-5|TRBV19
CASTDDRVNQPQHF
>TRBJ2-1|TRBV30
CAWSGFVAGSPQFF
>TRBJ1-5|TRBV7-7
CASSLLGSNNQPQHF
>TRBJ1-1|TRBV28
CASTGQDQYEAFF
>TRBJ1-5|TRBV29-1
CSVQGYYNQPQHF
>TRBJ1-2|TRBV5-1
CASSGTVPSNYGYTF
>TRBJ1-2|TRBV29-1
CSTPPTGKAGYTF
>TRBJ2-2|TRBV5-1
CASSSPGGQGNTGELFF
>TRBJ2-7|TRBV28
CASTRGGEVIYEQYF
>TRBJ2-2|TRBV14
CASSQDPRFTGELFF
>TRBJ2-7|TRBV5-1
CASSEGLAIYEQYF
>TRBJ2-1|TRBV7-1
CASSLGSGTGYNEQFF
>TRBJ2-2|TRBV5-1
CASSWGQGRITGELFF
>TRBJ2-1|TRBV10-1
CASSGSLAGGYEQFF
>TRBJ1-1|TRBV19
CASSIRGGEAFF
>TRBJ1-2|TRBV29-1
CSLGDRGGGYTF
>TRBJ2-2|TRBV5-1
CASSFTGTTPTGELFF
>TRBJ1-1|TRBV6-8
CASSYQGASTEAFF
>TRBJ2-1|TRBV6-8
CASSLYGTRHDNEQFF
>TRBJ1-5|TRBV18
CASSQANQPQHF
>TRBJ1-2|TRBV23-1
CASSQAGTGSSDGYTF
>TRBJ2-5|TRBV30
CAWENTEYQETQYF
>TRBJ1-1|TRBV19
CASSRGDRAFF
>TRBJ1-2|TRBV28
CASSFGTVPYDDTF
>TRBJ1-1|TRBV30
CAWSVGRGTEAFF
>TRBJ2-5|TRBV12-5
CASGRQETQYF
>TRBJ1-1|TRBV11-3
CASSLVLGVATEAFF
>TRBJ2-7|TRBV28
CASSPKTGSDYEQYF
>TRBJ1-4|TRBV28
CASSLGGTTNEKLFF
>TRBJ1-2|TRBV23-1
CASSLERIYGYTF